Sequencing of this TCR beta chain was carried out in a study of beta chain features in type 1 diabetes (dated by TCRdb to 2016 to 2018). At the level of the whole study: Patients and healthy donors did not differ in mean age, gender distribution, total cell number or subset yield. A total of around 110,000,000 sorted cells were examined across all samples, and a strong correlation was observed between cell number per subset and RNA yield. In the study, recently diagnosed type 1 diabetes patients and matched healthy donors were compared on the TCRB repertoires of their sorted circulating CD4+ T cell subsets. Naive and central memory subsets were obtained from all 30 or so donors, but regulatory and stem cell-like memory subsets were isolated from only 8 patients and roughly eight healthy donors. Paper-wide results and their limitations: Only small numbers of individuals were included in the HLA sub-analyses, which left unresolved whether HLA type had any influence on TCRB rearrangement. PCR may preferentially amplify shorter templates, but because patient and control samples were amplified and corrected together, any resulting skew would affect both groups equally. Fewer insertions and more nucleotide deletions at VDJ recombination sites were observed in patients with type 1 diabetes, implying thymic rearrangement abnormalities. Because cDNA was sequenced instead of genomic DNA, highly expressing activated cells could be over-represented, though the groups showed no difference in activation or CD3 levels. A moderate but significant shortening of TCRB CDR3 length was observed in type 1 diabetes patients in all four CD4+ subsets. Naive, central memory and regulatory TCRB repertoires appeared to be more alike among patients than among healthy donors.

The High Capacity cDNA Reverse Transcription Kit was used to reverse transcribe all of the isolated RNA, meaning that expressed TCRB transcripts were what got sequenced. Deep immunoSEQ sequencing was performed on naive, central memory and regulatory T cell samples, with an average of about 4 million total reads per sample. After sorted cells were lysed in RLT buffer, RNA was extracted with DNase-treated RNeasy Micro or Mini kits, with the choice depending on cell number. Each cell subset was processed separately to prevent cross-contamination, with patient and healthy donor samples processed together. TCRB sequences were amplified from cDNA with the immunoSEQ multiplex PCR, producing 87-bp fragments spanning the CDR3 region. The amplicons were sequenced using the Illumina HiSeq platform. In the paper's pipeline: PCR bias was computationally corrected using synthetic template baselines, reads within Hamming distance 2 were collapsed, and singletons that could not be merged were discarded. Reads were aligned to IMGT to assign V, D and J genes, CDR3 length, and insertions or deletions at six rearrangement sites. Clonotype counts were normalized to sorted cell number within each subset before computing true diversity and Gini coefficients with the tcR R package. Repertoire sharing was quantified using the overlap coefficient calculated on TCRB nucleotide sequences. TCRdb stores this immuneACCESS table with in-frame sequences only. Part of the clones is absent; in the studies checked, under half of the shortfall reflects unresolved V genes, and no reason is known for the rest. The D gene and trimming were derived from the DNA, and the V and J assignments and clone size from that table. The sample profile shows roughly 160,000 clones; over 6% of them were found once. The ten largest account for approximately 0.5% of the sample.

According to the germline V gene, CDR1 reads SGHRS and CDR2 reads YFSETQ. Spanning cysteine to phenylalanine, the CDR3 consists of 13 amino acids. Just CDR3 DNA is preserved here, 39 bases in frame from base 1. Trimming removed 2 bases from V and 2 bases from J, leaving 7 bases between the germline ends. From each donor, a single peripheral blood sample of 90 to 150 mL on average was drawn into heparinised tubes. A BD FACSAria II was used to sort naive, central memory, regulatory and stem cell-like memory CD4+ T cells with a panel that included CD45RO, CCR7, CD25, CD127, CD95 and CD27. All sorted populations exceeded 95% purity. PBMCs were separated immediately by Lymphoprep density gradient centrifugation and were stained directly, without being cultured. So that batch effects would be minimized, each experiment stained and sorted samples in pairs, pairing one healthy donor with one patient. The sample holds a few counts of this clone. This receptor's antigen is unknown. No much larger clone is present one base from it, and per-base qualities are unavailable. Different DNA sequences within this sample yield the same CDR3.

Rearrangement joined TRBV5-1 to TRBJ2-5, with the D gene uncertain. Sequencing input: central memory CD4+ T cells from blood. The receptor was derived from a man between 18 and 29 years old with type 1 diabetes. The CDR3 here reads CASSLGVQETQYF. The DNA sequence reads TGCGCCAGCAGCTTAGGAGTGCAAGAGACCCAGTACTTC.